These 6 T cell receptor beta chains were all obtained from the same sample, sequenced in a study of somatic mutations in cytotoxic T cells in rheumatoid arthritis. Using immunoSEQ multiplex PCR, the repertoire was profiled, and TCRdb retains in-frame clones only, with some absent. The sample contains tens of thousands of clones, about four fifths of which appear only once. The sequenced sample was CD8+ T cells sorted from blood. The receptors originated from an adult with rheumatoid arthritis.

The chain carries TRBV10-3 and TRBJ1-2; TRBD1 might be the D (6 bases). The CDR3 covers 14 residues. Germline V gives CDR1 ENHRY, CDR2 SYGVKD. V lost 6 bases and J 2 bases, leaving 13 bases between the germline ends. The CDR3: CAISGGAANYGYTF. CDR3 sequence (DNA): TGTGCCATCAGCGGGGGGGCAGCAAACTATGGCTACACCTTC.

This clone showed up just a few times. The genes are TRBV7-9 and TRBJ1-6; tentatively, D is TRBD1 (6 bases). The V end lost 6 bases, the J end lost 0 bases, and 9 bases lay between the germline ends. CDR3 length: 15 residues. Germline CDR1 reads SEHNR; CDR2 reads FQNEAQ (reference sequence). The CDR3 coding sequence is TGTGCCAGCAGGGACAGAAGCTCCTATAATTCACCCCTCCACTTT. Its protein product is CASRDRSSYNSPLHF.

Concerning this clone: The same CDR3 can be traced to other DNA sequences in this sample. The rearrangement links TRBV4-3 to TRBJ2-7, with 11 bases that match TRBD2. CDR1 and CDR2 from the germline V gene are LGHNA and YSLEER. The CDR3 covers 16 residues. V gave up 0 bases and J gave up 2 bases; unmatched junction bases: 3. CDR3 region: CASSQELAGAPYEQYF. The DNA of the CDR3 is TGCGCCAGCAGCCAAGAACTAGCGGGGGCCCCCTACGAGCAGTACTTC.

The V gene is TRBV15, the J gene TRBJ1-2; D not resolved. In germline, CDR1 is LNHNV, CDR2 YYDKDF (reference sequence). This CDR3 contains 13 residues. V shed 3 bases and J shed 3 bases, with 8 bases lying between them. The CDR3 DNA reads as TGTGCCACCAGCAGGGCTTGGGACTATGGCTACACCTTC. Translated, it gives CATSRAWDYGYTF.

This clone occurred a few times. The rearrangement uses TRBV7-2 and TRBJ2-7, with TRBD2 identical over 12 bases. CDR1 is SGHTA and CDR2 is FQGNSA in the germline V gene. This CDR3 spans 14 amino acids. V lost 3 bases to trimming and J lost 4 bases; unmatched junction nucleotides: 1. As DNA, the CDR3 is TGTGCCAGCAGCTTGACTAGCGGGGGATACGAGCAGTACTTC. It encodes CASSLTSGGYEQYF.

The rearrangement joins TRBV29-1 to TRBJ1-1; 7 nucleotides match TRBD1. CDR3 length: 14 residues. Germline V lookup: CDR1 SQVTM, CDR2 ANQGSEA. V was clipped by 6 bases and J by 6 bases; unmatched bases: 13. CDR3 amino acids: CSVVRSDRVAEAFF. DNA of the CDR3: TGCAGCGTCGTGAGATCCGACAGGGTCGCTGAAGCTTTCTTT.